One TCR beta chain is described in this entry. Its specificity is unknown. These data belong to a study of CD8+ T cells in alopecia areata. Study information: Patients took tofacitinib for 6 to 18 months, followed by 6 drug-free months. Whole-study results and caveats: Lesional scalp displayed greater clonality than normal scalp, most notably in alopecia totalis/universalis.

Extraction and reverse transcription of RNA yielded cDNA as the sequencing template. TCRdb's copy holds only in-frame clones and misses some; the assay was immunoSEQ multiplex PCR. This table holds about 210,000 clones, around 57% found once. Per germline, CDR1 GTSNPN and CDR2 SVGIG (reference sequence). The CDR3 contains 14 residues. V lost 2 bases and J lost 1, with 11 bases in between. This sample's treatment: oral pan-JAK inhibitor, 5-10 mg twice daily. The clonotype originates from a human donor with alopecia areata. V usage is TRBV30 and J usage is TRBJ1-1; D is unresolved. Source: CD4+ T cells sorted from blood, taken at week 4, from a patient treated with tofacitinib. DNA for the CDR3: TGTGCCTGGAGTCCCTCGGGCAGGAACACTGAAGCTTTCTTT. This sequence encodes CAWSPSGRNTEAFF. Full variable domain (rest looked up from reference TRBV30 and TRBJ1-1): SQTIHQWPATLVQPVGSPLSLECTVEGTSNPNLYWYRQAAGRGLQLLFYSVGIGQISSEVPQNLSASRPQDRQFILSSKKLLLSDSGFYLCAWSPSGRNTEAFFGQGTRLTVV.